These 14 T cell receptor beta chains came from one sample sequenced in a study of graft-versus-host responses after intestinal transplantation. No cognate antigen is known for these TCRs. Measured with immunoSEQ multiplex PCR; TCRdb has only the in-frame clones, and not every one. The profile shows 81,000 or so clones, 85% to 95% of them singletons. Sequenced here: unstimulated CD8+ T cells sorted from spleen or lymph node cells, sampled before transplant. These receptors were collected from a human donor who was the organ donor for an intestinal transplant.

The CDR3 region is CASSLGATSYEQYF. The CDR3 DNA follows: TGTGCCAGCAGTTTAGGAGCGACCTCCTACGAGCAGTACTTC. The J gene is TRBJ2-7, the V gene TRBV28; D gene ambiguous. Germline V gives CDR1 MDHEN, CDR2 SYDVKM. Trimming took off 2 bases at V and 0 bases at J, with 8 bases between the two ends. The CDR3 runs to 14 residues.

The rearrangement uses TRBV4-1 and TRBJ2-3; 7 nucleotides agree with TRBD2. The germline CDR1 and CDR2 sequences are MGHRA and YSYEKL. V lost 0 bases to trimming and J lost 4 bases; unmatched junction nucleotides: 19. The CDR3 runs 20 residues. CDR3 sequence (DNA): TGCGCCAGCAGCCAAGAGGCCACAAGGGTGGCGGGAGTTGACGCAGATACGCAGTATTTT. The encoded protein is CASSQEATRVAGVDADTQYF.

This chain links TRBV7-9 with TRBJ2-7; tentative D call: TRBD2 (5 bases). The length of the CDR3 is 14 residues. V dropped 4 bases and J dropped 6 bases, with 16 bases sitting between them. Germline lookup yields CDR1 SEHNR and CDR2 FQNEAQ (reference sequence). The DNA for the CDR3 is TGTGCCAGCAGCTGGGCGGGCCCGGTGGGCGAGCAGTACTTC. It yields the protein CASSWAGPVGEQYF.

In regard to this clone: One junction end disagrees with the germline gene, perhaps due to a read error. This chain joins TRBV20-1 and TRBJ2-3; TRBD2 matches at 8 bases. CDR3 length: 11 amino acids. Looked up from germline, CDR1 is DFQATT and CDR2 is SNEGSKA (reference sequence). CDR3 sequence: CSARSQEGLEF. CDR3 nucleotide sequence: TGCAGTGCTAGGTCCCAGGAGGGACTAGAATTT.

The chain carries TRBV2 and TRBJ2-7, with TRBD2 matching 8 bases. The germline CDR1 and CDR2 sequences are SNHLY and FYNNEI. The CDR3 is 16 amino acids. The CDR3 DNA reads as TGTGCAGTGATAGAAAACAGCGGGAGTGGTATCTACGAGCAGTACTTC. Its protein is CAVIENSGSGIYEQYF.

This sequence joins TRBV2 and TRBJ1-3; 10 bases line up with TRBD1. Germline lookup yields CDR1 SNHLY and CDR2 FYNNEI. V lost 4 bases, J lost 7 bases, and 10 bases stayed unmatched. The CDR3 consists of 16 residues. The CDR3 region is CASSARGQGLSNTIYF. The CDR3 nucleotides read TGTGCCAGCAGTGCCCGGGGACAGGGGTTATCGAACACCATATATTTT.

This clone came up once. The genes are TRBV7-9 and TRBJ1-2; the D gene is possibly TRBD1 (5 bases). The ends were cut back, 1 base at V and 4 bases at J, with 13 bases in the middle. CDR3 length: 15 amino acids. CDR1 is SEHNR and CDR2 is FQNEAQ in the germline V gene (reference sequence). The CDR3 sequence: CASSLGPGLLYGYTF. CDR3 DNA sequence: TGTGCCAGCAGCTTAGGCCCGGGACTTCTCTATGGCTACACCTTC.

The V gene is TRBV27, the J gene TRBJ2-7; D gene ambiguous. CDR3 length: 13 residues. The V end lost 3 bases, the J end lost 0 bases, and 6 bases lay between the germline ends. The germline gives CDR1 MNHEY, CDR2 SMNVEV (reference sequence). CDR3 amino acids: CASSFGPSYEQYF. Here the CDR3 DNA reads TGTGCCAGCAGTTTTGGGCCCTCCTACGAGCAGTACTTC.

The rearrangement links TRBV9 to TRBJ2-2; TRBD2 agrees at 10 bases. V lost 4 bases to trimming and J lost 2 bases; unmatched junction nucleotides: 8. Germline CDR1 SGDLS, CDR2 YYNGEE. CDR3 length: 17 amino acids. CDR3 bases: TGTGCCAGCAGCACACAACTAGCGGGACCAAACACCGGGGAGCTGTTTTTT. This sequence encodes CASSTQLAGPNTGELFF.

The table lists this clone with a count of one. The V gene is TRBV15, the J gene TRBJ1-6, with D possibly being TRBD1 (5 bases). In germline, CDR1 is LNHNV, CDR2 YYDKDF (reference sequence). The CDR3 contains 17 residues. The V end was cut by 0 bases, the J end by 5 bases, with 14 bases between. The CDR3 loop reads CATSRDRPTADNSPLHF. CDR3 coding DNA: TGTGCCACCAGCAGAGATCGGCCGACAGCCGATAATTCACCCCTCCACTTT.

The sample holds one count of this clone. This chain uses TRBV4-2 with TRBJ1-1; D is undetermined. V was shortened by 0 bases and J by 0 bases, with 5 bases between the two germline ends. The CDR3 is made up of 14 amino acids. Germline V lookup: CDR1 LGHNA, CDR2 YNFKEQ. CDR3 region: CASSQEALNTEAFF. The CDR3 region has the DNA TGTGCCAGCAGCCAAGAAGCCTTGAACACTGAAGCTTTCTTT.

CDR3 sequence: CASSLTGGRDIQYF. For the CDR3, the DNA is TGTGCCAGCAGTTTAACGGGGGGGAGGGACATTCAGTACTTC. The V gene is TRBV27, the J gene TRBJ2-4, with TRBD2 matching 8 bases. This CDR3 has 14 residues. Germline V CDR1 and CDR2: MNHEY, SMNVEV (reference sequence). J lost 8 bases, V lost 2 bases, and 5 bases had no gene match.

The rearrangement uses TRBV28 and TRBJ2-1; weak D call: TRBD2 (6 bases). The CDR3 runs 16 residues. Looked up from germline, CDR1 is MDHEN and CDR2 is SYDVKM. V was clipped by 3 bases and J by 3 bases, with 15 bases between them. CDR3 nucleotide sequence: TGTGCCAGCAGTTTGGAGGGATGGTGGCTCTACAATGAGCAGTTCTTC. Its translation is CASSLEGWWLYNEQFF. Based on the CDR3 plus reference TRBV28 and TRBJ2-1, the full variable domain is DVKVTQSSRYLVKRTGEKVFLECVQDMDHENMFWYRQDPGLGLRLIYFSYDVKMKEKGDIPEGYSVSREKKERFSLILESASTNQTSMYLCASSLEGWWLYNEQFFGPGTRLTVL.

V gene TRBV7-8 combines with J gene TRBJ1-2; 9 bases agree with TRBD1. V shed 4 bases, J shed 4 bases, and the junction held 13 bases outside the gene matches. The CDR3 is made up of 17 amino acids. CDR1 is SGHVS, CDR2 FQNEAQ, per germline. Here the CDR3 DNA reads TGTGCCAGCAGCTCATTCCCCGGGACAGGGATTACCTATGGCTACACCTTC. Translated, it gives CASSSFPGTGITYGYTF. The full variable domain, completed using reference TRBV7-8 and TRBJ1-2, is GAGVSQSPRYKVAKRGQDVALRCDPISGHVSLFWYQQALGQGPEFLTYFQNEAQLDKSGLPSDRFFAERPEGSVSTLKIQRTQQEDSAVYLCASSSFPGTGITYGYTFGSGTRLTVV.